These 8 T cell receptor beta chains share one sample of origin, sequenced in a study of CD8 T cells in Susac syndrome (dated by TCRdb to between 2018 and 2020). Receptor amplification or capture employed the immunoSEQ multiplex PCR assay. RNA was extracted using the RNeasy kit, and roughly 0.5 to 1 microgram was reverse transcribed with random hexamers. TCRdb reprocessed the public reads (quality trimming at Q25 with fastp, clone calling with MiXCR) and kept in-frame beta chains. Each CDR3 protein appears once, grouped with its most common genes and DNA. The sample profile shows about 83,000 distinct CDR3 sequences; approximately 95% of them were found once. The ten largest clones add up to more than 0.45% of the sample. Material: CD8+ T cells from PBMCs. The receptors shown here come from a human donor with Susac syndrome.

The chain couples TRBV6-5 to TRBJ2-1; 8 bases match TRBD1. This CDR3 comprises 15 residues. The J segment lost 0 bases and the V segment lost 5 bases, leaving 3 bases of the junction unmatched. Germline lookup yields CDR1 MNHEY and CDR2 SVGAGI. The CDR3 nucleotides are TGTGCCAGCAGTGGTACAGGGGGCTCCTACAATGAGCAGTTCTTC. Its translation is CASSGTGGSYNEQFF.

The table lists this clonotype with a count of one. The chain has TRBV14 and TRBJ2-1, with D unclear. V was cut by 1 base and J by 5 bases, with 6 bases left in between. CDR1 and CDR2 (germline): SGHDN, FVKESK. The CDR3 is 13 residues long. The CDR3 coding sequence is TGTGCCAGCAGCCAAGTTCGGGACAATGAGCAGTTCTTC. Its translation is CASSQVRDNEQFF.

The V call is TRBV20-1, the J call TRBJ2-5; D is perhaps TRBD1 (6 bases). This CDR3 has 13 amino acids. CDR1 and CDR2 from the germline V gene are DFQATT and SNEGSKA (reference sequence). V was shortened by 5 bases and J by 5 bases, with 15 bases between the two germline ends. The CDR3 bases are TGCAGTGCTTCCGGGACACCTACGGAGACCCAGTACTTC. As protein: CSASGTPTETQYF.

The genes are TRBV4-3 and TRBJ1-1; D is perhaps TRBD1 (5 bases). This CDR3 has 15 amino acids. The V end was cut by 0 bases, the J end by 1 base, with 9 bases between. Germline V CDR1 and CDR2: LGHNA, YSLEER. The CDR3 here is CASSQDLGANTEAFF. For the CDR3, the DNA is TGCGCCAGCAGCCAAGATCTAGGGGCGAACACTGAAGCTTTCTTT.

The chain uses TRBV18 and TRBJ1-1, with D maybe TRBD1 (5 bases). Per the germline V gene, CDR1 is KGHSH and CDR2 is LQKENI. This CDR3 contains 13 residues. Trimming removed 8 bases from V and 3 bases from J, with 13 bases in between. The CDR3 sequence is CASRGGRDTEAFF. The CDR3 DNA sequence: TGTGCCAGCCGGGGGGGAAGGGACACTGAAGCTTTCTTT.

This clonotype was counted a single time. The rearrangement links TRBV6-5 to TRBJ2-2; D is possibly TRBD1 or TRBD2 (5 bases each). Germline loops: CDR1 MNHEY, CDR2 SVGAGI. Trimming pared 4 bases from V and 5 bases from J, leaving 11 bases between. This CDR3 has 14 amino acids. The chain's CDR3 is CASSSQGGTGELFF. The CDR3 region has the DNA TGTGCCAGCAGTTCTCAGGGCGGGACCGGGGAGCTGTTTTTT.

The table lists this clonotype with a count of one. The chain is built from TRBV4-3 and TRBJ2-2; 8 nucleotides match TRBD2. Losses at the gene ends were 0 bases for V and 4 bases for J; bases not matched to a gene: 10. This CDR3 has 18 residues. Germline-derived CDR1 and CDR2 are LGHNA and YSLEER. The CDR3 coding sequence is TGCGCCAGCAGCCAAGATGGTGTCGGACTAGCACCCACCGGGGAGCTGTTTTTT. This codes for CASSQDGVGLAPTGELFF.

This clonotype appeared once. This chain uses TRBV12-3 or TRBV12-4 with TRBJ2-3; D possibly corresponds to TRBD1 (6 bases). The CDR3 contains 15 residues. V lost 4 bases and J 1 base, leaving 12 bases between the germline ends. Written as DNA, the CDR3 is TGTGCCAGCAGTTCCCAGGGGTATCGCACAGATACGCAGTATTTT. Its translation: CASSSQGYRTDTQYF.